These 21 T cell receptor beta chains originate from one sample sequenced in a study of vaccination and CD4 T cells after COVID-19. The sample's treatment: approximately nine-day PBMC culture with coronavirus spike peptide pools or control peptides (ViraFEST assay). The Oncomine TCR Beta short-read assay sequenced DNA from cultured CD4+ T cells. Each CDR3 protein is one row after TCRdb ran MiXCR on the PCR reads. The profile shows approximately 19,000 distinct CDR3 sequences, around 58% of them singletons. Their antigens remain unidentified. Sequences were obtained from CD4+ T cells from blood, cultured in vitro. The origin of the receptors is a human donor who had recovered from COVID-19.

V usage is TRBV7-2 and J usage is TRBJ2-3; 8 positions agree with TRBD1. This CDR3 contains 15 residues. After removal of 3 bases from V and 3 bases from J, the junction contained 5 bases not matched to a gene. CDR1 is SGHTA, CDR2 FQGNSA, per germline. DNA of the CDR3: TGTGCCAGCAGCTTGCAGGGACAGGAGACAGATACGCAGTATTTT. It yields the protein CASSLQGQETDTQYF. Full variable domain (remainder filled in from reference TRBV7-2 and TRBJ2-3): GAGVSQSPSNKVTEKGKDVELRCDPISGHTALYWYRQSLGQGLEFLIYFQGNSAPDKSGLPSDRFSAERTGGSVSTLTIQRTQQEDSAVYLCASSLQGQETDTQYFGPGTRLTVL.

The table lists this clonotype with a few counts. V usage is TRBV20-1 and J usage is TRBJ2-7; D unresolved. Trimming removed 3 bases at V and 4 bases at J, with 13 bases between. Germline V CDR1 and CDR2: DFQATT, SNEGSKA (reference sequence). This CDR3 comprises 13 residues. CDR3 region: CSASWATPYEQYF. As DNA, the CDR3 is TGCAGTGCTAGTTGGGCCACTCCGTACGAGCAGTACTTC.

The chain uses TRBV18 and TRBJ2-5; D possibly corresponds to TRBD2 (6 bases). V gave up 2 bases and J gave up 5 bases, with 18 bases separating them. CDR3 size: 16 residues. Looked up from germline, CDR1 is KGHSH and CDR2 is LQKENI. The CDR3 nucleotides are TGTGCCAGCTCACCATCGTTAACGACTAGTCGGGAGACCCAGTACTTC. Its translation: CASSPSLTTSRETQYF.

The chain carries TRBV7-3 and TRBJ2-7; 8 bases align to TRBD2. The CDR3 is 15 residues long. The germline V gene encodes CDR1 SGHTA and CDR2 FQGTGA. V shed 2 bases, J shed 0 bases, and the junction held 3 bases outside the gene matches. The CDR3 nucleotides read TGTGCCAGCAGCTTATCGGGGGGGAGCTCCTACGAGCAGTACTTC. Encoded protein: CASSLSGGSSYEQYF.

This clonotype has a handful of counts. The V call is TRBV6-1, the J call TRBJ2-5, with D possibly matching TRBD2 (6 bases). Germline assignment: CDR1 MNHNS and CDR2 SASEGT. V was trimmed by 6 bases and J by 5 bases, leaving 19 bases between them. The CDR3 runs to 15 residues. The CDR3 DNA is TGTGCCAGCAGCGACGGGGGAGATTCTTGGGAGACCCAGTACTTC. It specifies CASSDGGDSWETQYF.

This clonotype was seen once. The genes are TRBV7-6 and TRBJ2-3; 7 positions match TRBD2. Germline loops: CDR1 SGHVS, CDR2 FNYEAQ. The CDR3 has 14 residues. J was trimmed by 7 bases and V by 1 base; bases with no gene match: 5. In DNA form, the CDR3 reads TGTGCCAGCAGCTTAGAGACTAGCCATAATACGCAGTATTTT. Amino acids: CASSLETSHNTQYF.

This clonotype was detected only once. The chain recombines TRBV9 with TRBJ2-3; 9 bases fit TRBD1. This CDR3 spans 16 amino acids. Trimming took 4 bases from V and 0 from J; bases not matched to a gene: 6. CDR1 and CDR2 (germline): SGDLS, YYNGEE. The CDR3 DNA is TGTGCCAGCAGCCCCCGGACAGGGGCTAGCACAGATACGCAGTATTTT. Translated, it gives CASSPRTGASTDTQYF.

This clonotype was recorded a few times. This chain connects TRBV7-3 to TRBJ2-2; 7 nucleotides match TRBD1. Germline assignment: CDR1 SGHTA and CDR2 FQGTGA. The CDR3 runs 13 residues. The J segment lost 5 bases and the V segment lost 5 bases, leaving 2 bases of the junction unmatched. CDR3 amino acids: CASSPDRTGELFF. The CDR3 DNA reads TGTGCCAGCAGCCCGGACAGGACCGGGGAGCTGTTTTTT. The full variable domain, its missing parts supplied by reference TRBV7-3 and TRBJ2-2, is GAGVSQTPSNKVTEKGKYVELRCDPISGHTALYWYRQSLGQGPEFLIYFQGTGAADDSGLPNDRFFAVRPEGSVSTLKIQRTERGDSAVYLCASSPDRTGELFFGEGSRLTVL.

The rearrangement joins TRBV6-1 to TRBJ2-1; possibly TRBD1 for D (6 bases). V lost 6 bases, J lost 6 bases, and 12 bases lay in between. The CDR3 runs 13 residues. Germline CDR1 MNHNS, CDR2 SASEGT. The CDR3 protein is CASSDGQSNEQFF. In DNA form, the CDR3 reads TGTGCCAGCAGCGATGGACAGTCCAATGAGCAGTTCTTC.

The sample holds a few counts of this clonotype. The chain recombines TRBV7-2 with TRBJ2-2; the match to TRBD2 covers 8 bases. After removal of 3 bases from V and 0 bases from J, the junction contained 3 bases not matched to a gene. The CDR3 is made up of 16 amino acids. Germline V gene data show CDR1 as SGHTA and CDR2 as FQGNSA. The CDR3 DNA is TGTGCCAGCAGCTTTGAAGCGGGAGCGAACACCGGGGAGCTGTTTTTT. Amino acid sequence: CASSFEAGANTGELFF.

The table lists this clonotype with a few counts. This chain connects TRBV21-1 to TRBJ1-6; the table's D call, TRBD1, has no DNA check behind it. TRBV21-1 is labeled a pseudogene. The CDR3 consists of 18 residues. The CDR3 loop reads CASSSRDRGPRWDSPLHF. CDR3 DNA sequence: TGTGCCAGCAGCAGCCGGGACAGGGGCCCCAGGTGGGATTCACCCCTCCACTTT.

Concerning this clonotype: At one of its ends the junction is not consistent with the germline gene, which may arise from a read error. V and J are TRBV7-9 and TRBJ1-1, with a weak D call TRBD1 (6 bases). CDR1 is SEHNR, CDR2 FQNEAQ, per germline (reference sequence). The CDR3 has 14 amino acids. As DNA, the CDR3 is TGTGCCAGCAGCTTATATCAGGTGGGGGGCGAGGAGATCTTT. It is translated as CASSLYQVGGEEIF.

This clonotype was recorded a few times. The V gene is TRBV20-1, the J gene TRBJ2-5; maybe TRBD1 (5 bases). Germline assignment: CDR1 DFQATT and CDR2 SNEGSKA (reference sequence). The CDR3 totals 12 residues. Trimming removed 4 bases at V and 4 bases at J, with 10 bases between. In nucleotides, the CDR3 is TGCAGTGCTATGATAACAGGAGAGACCCAGTACTTC. It yields the protein CSAMITGETQYF.

The V and J genes are TRBV7-8 and TRBJ2-7; 11 bases match TRBD1. The J segment lost 4 bases and the V segment lost 1 base, leaving 3 bases of the junction unmatched. Per the germline V gene, CDR1 is SGHVS and CDR2 is FQNEAQ. The CDR3 runs 15 residues. The CDR3 DNA sequence: TGTGCCAGCAGCTTAGTTGGACAGGGGGCATACGAGCAGTACTTC. The encoded protein is CASSLVGQGAYEQYF. Together with reference TRBV7-8 and TRBJ2-7, the CDR3 gives the full variable domain: GAGVSQSPRYKVAKRGQDVALRCDPISGHVSLFWYQQALGQGPEFLTYFQNEAQLDKSGLPSDRFFAERPEGSVSTLKIQRTQQEDSAVYLCASSLVGQGAYEQYFGPGTRLTVT.

The chain joins TRBV20-1 to TRBJ1-3, with a tentative D call TRBD1 (5 bases). The V end was cut by 0 bases, the J end by 0 bases, with 9 bases between. This CDR3 spans 15 amino acids. Germline CDR1 and CDR2: DFQATT and SNEGSKA (reference sequence). CDR3 loop: CSARDPGHSGNTIYF. CDR3 DNA sequence: TGCAGTGCTAGAGATCCGGGGCACTCTGGAAACACCATATATTTT.

This sequence joins TRBV20-1 and TRBJ2-4; D is ambiguous. Germline values: CDR1 DFQATT, CDR2 SNEGSKA (reference sequence). V was trimmed by 6 bases and J by 5 bases, leaving 5 bases between them. The CDR3 totals 10 residues. CDR3 region: CSAHQNIQYF. CDR3 nucleotide sequence: TGCAGTGCCCATCAAAACATTCAGTACTTC.

This chain connects TRBV19 to TRBJ1-5; no clear D. The CDR3 extends over 13 amino acids. V lost 5 bases and J lost 7, with 12 bases in between. Germline CDR1 reads LNHDA; CDR2 reads SQIVND (reference sequence). CDR3 sequence reads: CASSLSGSQPQHF. In DNA, the CDR3 is TGTGCCAGTAGTCTCTCAGGCTCGCAGCCCCAGCATTTT.

The J gene is TRBJ2-2, the V gene TRBV7-3; D gene uncertain. Between the trimmed V and J ends, which lost 4 bases and 8 bases, there was a span of 8 bases. The CDR3 runs to 12 residues. Per germline, CDR1 SGHTA and CDR2 FQGTGA. Here the CDR3 reads CASSYIGGELFF. The CDR3 coding sequence is TGTGCCAGCAGCTACATAGGGGGGGAGCTGTTTTTT.

V usage is TRBV20-1 and J usage is TRBJ1-2; possible D gene TRBD1, 5 bases. From germline, CDR1 is DFQATT and CDR2 SNEGSKA (reference sequence). Deletions cut 1 base from V and 0 bases from J, with 12 bases between. The CDR3 has 15 residues. This CDR3 is CSARGGWGTNYGYTF. For the CDR3, the DNA is TGCAGTGCTAGAGGGGGCTGGGGGACTAACTATGGCTACACCTTC.

V and J are TRBV11-3 and TRBJ1-2, with D maybe TRBD1 (5 bases). The V end was cut by 3 bases, the J end by 0 bases, with 17 bases between. Per the germline V gene, CDR1 is SGHNT and CDR2 is YENEEA. CDR3 length: 17 amino acids. CDR3 coding DNA: TGTGCCAGCAGCTTCTCAGCCGGGACCCTAGCTAACTATGGCTACACCTTC. Amino acid sequence: CASSFSAGTLANYGYTF. The full variable domain, rest sourced from reference TRBV11-3 and TRBJ1-2, is EAGVVQSPRYKIIEKKQPVAFWCNPISGHNTLYWYLQNLGQGPELLIRYENEEAVDDSQLPKDRFSAERLKGVDSTLKIQPAELGDSAVYLCASSFSAGTLANYGYTFGSGTRLTVV.

The chain joins TRBV19 to TRBJ2-2, with 7 bases identical to TRBD1. The CDR3 contains 15 residues. Germline assignment: CDR1 LNHDA and CDR2 SQIVND (reference sequence). V was pared by 6 bases and J by 4 bases, with 8 bases of the junction left unmatched. CDR3 amino acids: CASSSDRAGTGELFF. DNA for the CDR3: TGTGCCAGTAGCTCCGACAGGGCGGGCACCGGGGAGCTGTTTTTT.